Following are 18 T cell receptor beta chains from one sample sequenced in a study of post-analysis software for immune sequencing data. Findings and limits, study-wide: When patients were compared with controls, about five TRBV segments were more frequent, TRBV5-6, TRBV5-1 and TRBV20-1 among them.

Researchers reported that TCR beta cDNA libraries carried unique molecular identifiers. TCRdb re-called the PCR reads through MiXCR, storing one row per CDR3 protein. The sample lists 750,000 to 900,000 distinct CDR3 sequences, roughly 50% occurring once. These receptors' antigens are unknown. Input material: blood. The receptors were gathered from a girl between 10 and 17 years old with multiple sclerosis.

The chain has TRBV7-8 and TRBJ2-1, with 8 bases matching TRBD2. The CDR3 runs to 14 residues. Germline CDR1 reads SGHVS; CDR2 reads FQNEAQ. V trimming: 5 bases; J trimming: 4 bases; junction bases outside the gene matches: 4. CDR3 DNA sequence: TGTGCCAGCAGCCTAGAGCGGGAGTACAATGAGCAGTTCTTC. Translating it yields CASSLEREYNEQFF. The full variable domain, in which reference TRBV7-8 and TRBJ2-1 provide the parts outside the CDR3, is GAGVSQSPRYKVAKRGQDVALRCDPISGHVSLFWYQQALGQGPEFLTYFQNEAQLDKSGLPSDRFFAERPEGSVSTLKIQRTQQEDSAVYLCASSLEREYNEQFFGPGTRLTVL.

This clonotype was seen ten or more times. The chain is built from TRBV20-1 and TRBJ2-5, with 8 bases aligning to TRBD1. After removal of 6 bases from V and 2 bases from J, the junction contained 8 bases not matched to a gene. Germline values: CDR1 DFQATT, CDR2 SNEGSKA (reference sequence). The CDR3 spans 14 residues. The CDR3 sequence is CSAARRTGQETQYF. The CDR3, as DNA: TGCAGTGCCGCACGCCGGACAGGGCAAGAGACCCAGTACTTC.

The count of this clonotype is one. At one end, the junction sequence differs from germline, possibly due to a read error. The chain combines TRBV5-1 with TRBJ2-7; tentative D call: TRBD1 (6 bases). Germline V lookup: CDR1 SGHRS, CDR2 YFSETQ. The CDR3 covers 15 residues. The CDR3 is CTSSLKVWDKYEQYF. DNA for the CDR3: TGCACCAGCAGCTTGAAGGTTTGGGACAAATACGAGCAGTACTTC.

This sequence joins TRBV6-5 and TRBJ2-7; TRBD1 is a possible D gene (5 bases). This CDR3 has 14 amino acids. The germline CDR1 and CDR2 sequences are MNHEY and SVGAGI. Trimming stripped 6 bases from V and 1 base from J, with 13 bases between. CDR3 nucleotides: TGTGCCAGCAGGAGACAGTCCAATTCCTACGAGCAGTACTTC. Amino acid sequence: CASRRQSNSYEQYF.

This clonotype came up many times. V gene TRBV7-2 combines with J gene TRBJ2-7; 8 positions agree with TRBD2. V trimming: 2 bases; J trimming: 7 bases; junction bases outside the gene matches: 4. The length of the CDR3 is 13 residues. Germline CDR1 is SGHTA and CDR2 is FQGNSA. The CDR3 coding sequence is TGTGCCAGCAGCTTACTAGCGGGCAGTGAGCAGTACTTC. This codes for CASSLLAGSEQYF. Complete variable domain (other parts from reference TRBV7-2 and TRBJ2-7): GAGVSQSPSNKVTEKGKDVELRCDPISGHTALYWYRQSLGQGLEFLIYFQGNSAPDKSGLPSDRFSAERTGGSVSTLTIQRTQQEDSAVYLCASSLLAGSEQYFGPGTRLTVT.

J is TRBJ2-3 and V is TRBV15; 7 nucleotides align to TRBD2. Looked up from germline, CDR1 is LNHNV and CDR2 is YYDKDF (reference sequence). V was clipped by 5 bases and J by 7 bases; unmatched bases: 12. This CDR3 region has 15 residues. CDR3 coding DNA: TGTGCCACCAGCCCCGGGGGAGGGGACGGTTATACGCAGTATTTT. Translating it yields CATSPGGGDGYTQYF.

This clonotype was counted a few times. The CDR3 coding sequence is TGCGCCAGCAGCCAAGGCTCAGAGCCTAGCCTAGGGGGCTACACCTTC. Translated, it gives CASSQGSEPSLGGYTF. The V call is TRBV4-1, the J call TRBJ1-2; no reliable D call. V was pared by 1 base and J by 8 bases, with 20 bases between. The CDR3 sequence is 16 residues long. CDR1 is MGHRA and CDR2 is YSYEKL in the germline V gene.

CDR3 DNA: TGTGCCACCAGTGACCCGGGACTACCACCCTACAATGAGCAGTTCTTC. This gives the protein CATSDPGLPPYNEQFF. The V and J genes are TRBV24-1 and TRBJ2-1; 7 positions match TRBD2. Germline lookup yields CDR1 KGHDR and CDR2 SFDVKD. The V segment lost 4 bases and the J segment 2 bases; nucleotides outside the gene matches: 7. CDR3 length: 16 residues.

This clonotype came up a few times. The chain carries TRBV15 and TRBJ2-1, with TRBD1 matching over 8 bases. Germline trimming cut 5 bases from V and 2 bases from J; bases unmatched to any gene: 5. Germline V gene sequence: CDR1 LNHNV, CDR2 YYDKDF (reference sequence). This CDR3 comprises 15 residues. The CDR3 DNA reads as TGTGCCACCAGCCTTACAGGGGGGCCCTACAATGAGCAGTTCTTC. Its protein product is CATSLTGGPYNEQFF.

This clonotype was observed a few times. The chain employs TRBV12-3 or TRBV12-4 and TRBJ2-3; 7 nucleotides agree with TRBD2. CDR3 length: 13 residues. The J segment lost 2 bases and the V segment lost 8 bases, leaving 4 bases of the junction unmatched. The CDR3 coding sequence is TGTGCCAGCGCCCGGGACTACACAGATACGCAGTATTTT. Translation gives CASARDYTDTQYF.

V gene TRBV11-2 combines with J gene TRBJ2-5, with TRBD2 matching over 11 bases. Germline CDR1 reads SGHAT; CDR2 reads FQNNGV. The ends lost 1 base at V and 2 bases at J; junction bases unmatched: 12. This CDR3 contains 19 residues. The CDR3 sequence: CASSLGVLAGGPGQETQYF. In nucleotides, the CDR3 is TGTGCCAGCAGCTTAGGAGTGTTAGCGGGAGGGCCTGGTCAAGAGACCCAGTACTTC.

Worth noting for this clonotype: A junction end diverges from the germline sequence, so it may reflect a read error. The J gene is TRBJ1-5, the V gene TRBV27, with 10 bases aligning to TRBD1. Germline values: CDR1 MNHEY, CDR2 SMNVEV (reference sequence). This CDR3 spans 18 amino acids. CDR3 nucleotides: TGTGCCAGCAGACCGAAGGGACAGGGGATTGATAGCAATCAGCCCCGGCATTTT. Amino acids: CASRPKGQGIDSNQPRHF.

The V and J genes are TRBV20-1 and TRBJ2-7; D call uncertain. The length of the CDR3 is 11 residues. Germline lookup yields CDR1 DFQATT and CDR2 SNEGSKA (reference sequence). V was trimmed by 6 bases and J by 6 bases, leaving 12 bases between them. CDR3 DNA: TGCAGTGCCCCTAGATTGGGCGAGCAGTACTTC. This gives the protein CSAPRLGEQYF.

The chain joins TRBV27 to TRBJ1-1; D gene uncertain. V was trimmed by 2 bases and J by 2 bases, leaving 9 bases between them. The germline CDR1 and CDR2 sequences are MNHEY and SMNVEV (reference sequence). The CDR3 loop spans 14 amino acids. CDR3 residues: CASSLGFGNTEAFF. CDR3 bases: TGTGCCAGCAGTTTAGGGTTCGGCAACACTGAAGCTTTCTTT.

V gene TRBV28 combines with J gene TRBJ2-1, with D unresolved. This CDR3 has 16 amino acids. Between the trimmed V and J ends, which lost 5 bases and 2 bases, there was a span of 16 bases. CDR1 MDHEN and CDR2 SYDVKM come from the germline V gene. The CDR3 here is CASSTTDPQTYNEQFF. The CDR3 coding sequence is TGTGCCAGCAGTACTACCGATCCTCAGACCTACAATGAGCAGTTCTTC.

This clonotype appeared once. V and J are TRBV20-1 and TRBJ2-5, with a tentative D call TRBD1 (6 bases). The CDR3 length is 13 residues. V lost 3 bases, J lost 4 bases, and 12 bases lay in between. The germline CDR1 and CDR2 sequences are DFQATT and SNEGSKA (reference sequence). CDR3 coding DNA: TGCAGTGCTAGGAATGGGGGCTTAGAGACCCAGTACTTC. This encodes CSARNGGLETQYF.

V and J are TRBV5-1 and TRBJ2-3; D may correspond to TRBD1 or TRBD2 (5 bases each). Germline V gene lookup returns CDR1 SGHRS and CDR2 YFSETQ. Trimming removed 3 bases at V and 9 bases at J, with 17 bases between. This CDR3 comprises 14 residues. This CDR3 reads CASSSPRTEGTQYF. Here the CDR3 DNA reads TGCGCCAGCAGCTCCCCTAGAACCGAGGGGACGCAGTATTTT.

Many counts were recorded for this clonotype. The chain couples TRBV12-3 or TRBV12-4 to TRBJ2-3; D is undetermined. CDR3 size: 13 residues. V was trimmed by 2 bases and J by 3 bases, leaving 6 bases between them. The CDR3 DNA follows: TGTGCCAGCAGTTTACTAGTAACAGATACGCAGTATTTT. Amino acids: CASSLLVTDTQYF.